The rows below give T cell receptor beta chains drawn from one sample of a study of OX40 agonist ivuxolimab in advanced cancers. Sequenced by immunoSEQ multiplex PCR; TCRdb stores in-frame clones only, minus some. This table holds some 54,000 clones, about 83% found once. Sample: CD4+ or CD8+ T cells sorted from blood, taken in a trial of the OX40 agonist ivuxolimab. The receptor source for this set is an adult with an advanced solid tumor such as melanoma, head and neck, liver or kidney cancer. Both conserved end residues are part of each CDR3. Fields, in order: V gene, J gene, D gene, clone size, CDR3 DNA, CDR3 protein. A D gene is named only where the DNA matches it firmly. Clone size is stated in some rows and not others, as once, few, many or a class when expanded.

>TRBV5-1|TRBJ2-6|TRBD1|.
TGCGCCAGCAGCTTGAAGGGACAGGGAAGTACTGGGGCCAACGTCCTGACTTTC
CASSLKGQGSTGANVLTF
>TRBV5-1|TRBJ1-2|.|.
TGCGCCAGCAGCTTGGACAGGCTTGGCTACACCTTC
CASSLDRLGYTF
>TRBV11-3|TRBJ2-1|TRBD2|.
TGTGCCAGCAGCTTAGAGGGACTAGCGGGATGGGACAATGAGCAGTTCTTC
CASSLEGLAGWDNEQFF
>TRBV5-1|TRBJ1-5|.|.
TGCGCCAGCAGCCCTGGTGAGCCGCGGCAGCCCCAGCATTTT
CASSPGEPRQPQHF
>TRBV29-1|TRBJ1-5|.|.
TGCAGCGTTGTCCCGGGGGGCCTTAATCAGCCCCAGCATTTT
CSVVPGGLNQPQHF
>TRBV14|TRBJ2-7|.|.
TGTGCCAGCAGCCAAGATGGGGACGAGCAGTACTTC
CASSQDGDEQYF
>TRBV5-1|TRBJ2-3|TRBD2|.
TGCGCCAGCAGCCCGCGGAGGACTAGCGGGACTTCACGCACAGATACGCAGTATTTT
CASSPRRTSGTSRTDTQYF
>TRBV5-1|TRBJ2-2|.|.
TGCGCCAGCAGCCGGGGGGCAGGTCAAACGAACACCGGGGAGCTGTTTTTT
CASSRGAGQTNTGELFF
>TRBV5-4|TRBJ2-5|TRBD1|.
TGTGCCAGCAGCTCTGACAGGGGCTATCAAGAGACCCAGTACTTC
CASSSDRGYQETQYF
>TRBV7-9|TRBJ2-1|.|.
TGTGCCAGCAGTACGACGGATAATGAGCAGTTCTTC
CASSTTDNEQFF
>TRBV5-1|TRBJ2-6|TRBD1|.
TGCGCCAGCAGCTTTGACAGGGCGGCCAACGTCCTGACTTTC
CASSFDRAANVLTF
>TRBV29-1|TRBJ2-7|TRBD1|.
TGCAGCGTTTCCCAGGGGGCAAGACCCTACGAGCAGTACTTC
CSVSQGARPYEQYF
>TRBV2|TRBJ1-1|.|.
TGTGCCAGCAGAGGAACCTCAGGGGAGACTGAAGCTTTCTTT
CASRGTSGETEAFF
>TRBV6-1|TRBJ2-3|.|.
TGTGCCAGCAGTGCGTCCGGGATCACAGATACGCAGTATTTT
CASSASGITDTQYF
>TRBV18|TRBJ2-1|TRBD2|.
TGTGCCAGCTCCCAAAGATCCGGGACTAGCGGGAGCCTATACAATGAGCAGTTCTTC
CASSQRSGTSGSLYNEQFF
>TRBV6-5|TRBJ2-7|TRBD2|few
TGTGCCAGCAGTGGGACTAAAAAGTACGAGCAGTACTTC
CASSGTKKYEQYF
>TRBV5-1|TRBJ2-1|.|.
TGCGCCACCTCTTTTGGACTAAACAATGAGCAGTTCTTC
CATSFGLNNEQFF
>TRBV15|TRBJ2-7|TRBD1|.
TGTGCCACCAGCAGAACAGGGGGCTTCAGCGAGCAGTACTTC
CATSRTGGFSEQYF
>TRBV14|TRBJ2-7|.|few
TGTGCCAGCAGCCAAGTCATGGTCCAGGGTGTAGAGCAGTACTTC
CASSQVMVQGVEQYF
>TRBV7-9|TRBJ2-1|TRBD2|.
TGTGCCAGCAGCCCCGGGACTAGCGATCGTGAGCAGTTCTTC
CASSPGTSDREQFF
>TRBV5-1|TRBJ2-7|TRBD2|few
TGCGCCAGCAGCCCAGCCCCCGGGACTACCCCCTACGAGCAGTACTTC
CASSPAPGTTPYEQYF
>TRBV30|TRBJ1-2|TRBD1|.
TGTGCCTGGAGTCGGACAGGAAATAACTATGGCTACACCTTC
CAWSRTGNNYGYTF
>TRBV5-3|TRBJ2-1|TRBD2|.
TGTGCCAGAAGCTTGGAGGGGACTAGCTGCCGCGACAATGAGCAGTTCTTC
CARSLEGTSCRDNEQFF
>TRBV4-1|TRBJ2-7|.|.
TGCGCCAGCAGCCAGGAGGTTTTCCAGTACGAGCAGTACTTC
CASSQEVFQYEQYF
>TRBV14|TRBJ1-3|.|.
TGTGCCAGCAGCAGGACTCTCGGAAACACCATATATTTT
CASSRTLGNTIYF
>TRBV14|TRBJ2-1|TRBD2|.
TGTGCCAGCAGCCAGCTAGCGGGAGGGCACAATGAGCAGTTCTTC
CASSQLAGGHNEQFF
>TRBV28|TRBJ1-4|.|.
TGTGCCAGCAGTTGGGGCGGAGGAAATCCGCTAAGTGAAAAACTGTTTTTT
CASSWGGGNPLSEKLFF
>TRBV7-2|TRBJ2-5|.|once
TGTGCCAGCAGCTTAGATTCAGGCCGACGAGGAGAGACCCAGTACTTC
CASSLDSGRRGETQYF
>TRBV7-8|TRBJ2-2|TRBD1|.
TGTGCCAGCAGCTTAATAGTCAGACAGGGGGCGAACACCGGGGAGCTGTTTTTT
CASSLIVRQGANTGELFF
>TRBV5-1|TRBJ1-2|.|.
TGCGCCAGCAGCTTTGGAGTTTTGGGCTACACCTTC
CASSFGVLGYTF
>TRBV5-5|TRBJ1-1|.|.
TGTGCCAGCAGCTTGGCCCAATGGAGGGGAGGGAACACTGAAGCTTTCTTT
CASSLAQWRGGNTEAFF
>TRBV5-1|TRBJ1-1|.|.
TGCGCCAGCAGCTTGCAGCCGACGAACACTGAAGCTTTCTTT
CASSLQPTNTEAFF
>TRBV6-1|TRBJ1-1|TRBD1|.
TGTGCCAGCAGTGAAAATGACAGGGAGACTGAAGCTTTCTTT
CASSENDRETEAFF
>TRBV5-1|TRBJ2-4|TRBD2|.
TGCGCCAGCAGGCTAGCGGGAGTGGAAAACATTCAGTACTTC
CASRLAGVENIQYF
>TRBV5-6|TRBJ2-1|TRBD1|.
TGTGCCAGCAGCTTGGTCGACAGGGACAATGAGCAGTTCTTC
CASSLVDRDNEQFF
>TRBV2|TRBJ2-5|TRBD1|.
TGTGCCAGCACCGGGACAGGGAAGGGGCAAGAGACCCAGTACTTC
CASTGTGKGQETQYF
>TRBV7-2|TRBJ1-5|TRBD1|.
TGTGCCAGCAGCCCGGGACAGAATCAGCCCCAGCATTTT
CASSPGQNQPQHF
>TRBV29-1|TRBJ2-5|.|.
TGCAGCGTTGAAGAAACTCTAGGGTATACTGGGGAGACCCAGTACTTC
CSVEETLGYTGETQYF
>TRBV9|TRBJ2-7|.|.
TGTGCCAGCAGCCTTACCGGGACAACCTACGAGCAGTACTTC
CASSLTGTTYEQYF
>TRBV28|TRBJ2-4|.|few
TGTGCCAGCAGGAAGCGGCTAGCCAAAAACATTCAGTACTTC
CASRKRLAKNIQYF
>TRBV2|TRBJ2-5|.|.
TGTGCCAGCAGTCCTAGCGCACAGGGAGGAGAGACCCAGTACTTC
CASSPSAQGGETQYF
>TRBV29-1|TRBJ1-5|TRBD1|.
TGCAGCGTGGGGACAGGGTTAGGCAATCAGCCCCAGCATTTT
CSVGTGLGNQPQHF
>TRBV28|TRBJ2-3|TRBD2|.
TGTGCCAGCAGCCAACTAGCGGCCAGAAAGCAGTATTTT
CASSQLAARKQYF
>TRBV7-9|TRBJ2-1|TRBD2|.
TGTGCCAGCACCCCAGGGACTAGCGGGAGCAGAGGTGAGCAGTTCTTC
CASTPGTSGSRGEQFF
>TRBV7-8|TRBJ1-5|.|.
TGTGCCAGCAGCCTCACCTGGAAAGGGAGGCTGGGTCAGCCCCAGCATTTT
CASSLTWKGRLGQPQHF
>TRBV19|TRBJ1-4|.|.
TGTGCCAGTAGCAAGACCCCAACTAATGAAAAACTGTTTTTT
CASSKTPTNEKLFF
>TRBV6-1|TRBJ2-7|.|.
TGTGCCAGCAGTTATGGGGGAAACTCCTACGAGCAGTACTTC
CASSYGGNSYEQYF
>TRBV29-1|TRBJ2-5|TRBD1|.
TGCAGCGTTGTGAGGGGGCAGGGAGAGACCCAGTACTTC
CSVVRGQGETQYF
>TRBV28|TRBJ1-4|.|.
TGTGCCAGCAGTTTACCCGGGGAAGTAACTAATGAAAAACTGTTTTTT
CASSLPGEVTNEKLFF
>TRBV28|TRBJ1-2|TRBD1|few
TGTGCCAGCAGTTTGCTGGCAGGGGGGCGTGGCTACACCTTC
CASSLLAGGRGYTF
>TRBV10-3|TRBJ1-1|.|.
TGTGCCACCAGTGGAAGGGGAGTGGACACTGAAGCTTTCTTT
CATSGRGVDTEAFF
>TRBV7-8|TRBJ2-5|TRBD2|few
TGTGCCAGCAGCTTTCCCCGACTAGCGGGGAAAGAGACCCAGTACTTC
CASSFPRLAGKETQYF
>TRBV5-6|TRBJ2-3|.|few
TGTGCCAGCGCACCTATCGGGGTAAGAGGCACGCAGTATTTT
CASAPIGVRGTQYF
>TRBV7-9|TRBJ2-5|.|.
TGTGCCAGCAACAGTGACACAGACCAAGAGACCCAGTACTTC
CASNSDTDQETQYF